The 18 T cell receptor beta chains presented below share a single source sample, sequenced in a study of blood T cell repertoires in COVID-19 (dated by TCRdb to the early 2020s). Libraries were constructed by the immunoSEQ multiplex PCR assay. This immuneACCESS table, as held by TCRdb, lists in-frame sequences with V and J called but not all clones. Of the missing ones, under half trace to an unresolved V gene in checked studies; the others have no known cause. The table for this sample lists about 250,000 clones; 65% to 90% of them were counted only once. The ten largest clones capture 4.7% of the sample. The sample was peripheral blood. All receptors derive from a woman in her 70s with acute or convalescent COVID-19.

CDR3 residues: CASSQAVRGGEQYF. The CDR3 DNA follows: TGTGCCAGCAGCCAAGCGGTTAGAGGGGGCGAGCAGTACTTC. The chain links TRBV3-1 (or the pseudogene TRBV3-2) to TRBJ2-7, with D perhaps matching TRBD1 (6 bases). The V end lost 1 base, the J end lost 6 bases, and 13 bases lay between the germline ends. CDR3 length: 14 amino acids. Germline V gives CDR1 LGHDT, CDR2 YNNKEL (reference sequence).

CDR3: CAWSLWSTEAFF. CDR3 bases: TGTGCCTGGAGTCTCTGGAGCACTGAAGCTTTCTTT. The rearrangement links TRBV30 to TRBJ1-1, with unresolved D. CDR1 is GTSNPN and CDR2 is SVGIG in the germline V gene (reference sequence). The CDR3 totals 12 residues. Deletions cut 2 bases from V and 4 bases from J, with 8 bases between.

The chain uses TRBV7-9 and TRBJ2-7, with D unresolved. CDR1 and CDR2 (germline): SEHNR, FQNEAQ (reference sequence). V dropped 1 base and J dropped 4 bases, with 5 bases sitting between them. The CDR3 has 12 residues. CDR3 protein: CASSLDLYEQYF. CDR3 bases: TGTGCCAGCAGCTTAGATCTGTACGAGCAGTACTTC.

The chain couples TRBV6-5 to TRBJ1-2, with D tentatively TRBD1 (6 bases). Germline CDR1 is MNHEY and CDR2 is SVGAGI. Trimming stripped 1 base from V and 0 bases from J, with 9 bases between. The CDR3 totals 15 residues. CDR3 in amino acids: CASSYFGQPNYGYTF. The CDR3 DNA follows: TGTGCCAGCAGTTACTTTGGACAGCCTAACTATGGCTACACCTTC.

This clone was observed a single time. The CDR3 sequence is CASSSTGGYTEAFF. DNA for the CDR3: TGCGCCAGCAGCTCTACAGGGGGGTACACTGAAGCTTTCTTT. The V call is TRBV5-1, the J call TRBJ1-1, with 8 nucleotides matching TRBD1. The CDR3 sequence is 14 residues long. Looked up from germline, CDR1 is SGHRS and CDR2 is YFSETQ. V lost 3 bases to trimming and J lost 3 bases; unmatched junction nucleotides: 4. Full variable domain (outside the CDR3, taken from reference TRBV5-1 and TRBJ1-1): KAGVTQTPRYLIKTRGQQVTLSCSPISGHRSVSWYQQTPGQGLQFLFEYFSETQRNKGNFPGRFSGRQFSNSRSEMNVSTLELGDSALYLCASSSTGGYTEAFFGQGTRLTVV.

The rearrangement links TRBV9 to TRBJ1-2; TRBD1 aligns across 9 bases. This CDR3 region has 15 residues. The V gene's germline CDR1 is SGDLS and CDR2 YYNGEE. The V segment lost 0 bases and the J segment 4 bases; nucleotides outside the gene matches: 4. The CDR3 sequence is CASSVEGTGIYGYTF. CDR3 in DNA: TGTGCCAGCAGCGTAGAAGGGACAGGGATCTATGGCTACACCTTC.

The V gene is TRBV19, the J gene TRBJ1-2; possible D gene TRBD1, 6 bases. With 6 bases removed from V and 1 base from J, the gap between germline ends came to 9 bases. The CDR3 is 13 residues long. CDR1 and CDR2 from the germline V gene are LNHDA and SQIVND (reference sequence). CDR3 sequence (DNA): TGTGCCAGTAGAAGGACAGATAACTATGGCTACACCTTC. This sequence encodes CASRRTDNYGYTF.

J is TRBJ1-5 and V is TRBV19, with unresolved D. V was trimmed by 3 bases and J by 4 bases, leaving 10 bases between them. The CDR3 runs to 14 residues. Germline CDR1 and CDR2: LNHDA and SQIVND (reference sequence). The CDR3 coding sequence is TGTGCCAGTAGTATGGGCAGGTGGAATCAGCCCCAGCATTTT. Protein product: CASSMGRWNQPQHF.

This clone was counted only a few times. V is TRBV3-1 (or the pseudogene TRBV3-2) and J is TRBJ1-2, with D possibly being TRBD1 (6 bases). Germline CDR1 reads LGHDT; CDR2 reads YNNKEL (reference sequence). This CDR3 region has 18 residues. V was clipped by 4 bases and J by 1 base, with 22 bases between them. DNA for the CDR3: TGTGCCAGCAGCCCAAACAAAGGAGGACAGTTTTATAACTATGGCTACACCTTC. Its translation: CASSPNKGGQFYNYGYTF.

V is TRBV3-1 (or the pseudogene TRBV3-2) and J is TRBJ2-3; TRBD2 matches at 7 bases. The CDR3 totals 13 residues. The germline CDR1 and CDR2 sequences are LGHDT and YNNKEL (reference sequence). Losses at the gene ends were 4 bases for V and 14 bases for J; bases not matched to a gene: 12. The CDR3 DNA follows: TGTGCCAGCAGCCCTCCTCAGCGGGGACCGTGGTATTTT. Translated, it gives CASSPPQRGPWYF.

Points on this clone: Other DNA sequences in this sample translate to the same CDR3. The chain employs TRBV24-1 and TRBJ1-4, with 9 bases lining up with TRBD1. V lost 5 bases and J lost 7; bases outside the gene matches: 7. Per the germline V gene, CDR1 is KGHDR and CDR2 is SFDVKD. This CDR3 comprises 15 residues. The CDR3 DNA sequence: TGTGCCACCAGTGCATCCACAGGGGGCACTGAAAAACTGTTTTTT. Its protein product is CATSASTGGTEKLFF.

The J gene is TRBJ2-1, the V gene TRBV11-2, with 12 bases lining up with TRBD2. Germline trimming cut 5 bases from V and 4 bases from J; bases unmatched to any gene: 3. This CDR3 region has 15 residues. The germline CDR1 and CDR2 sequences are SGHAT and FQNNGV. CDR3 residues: CASSRLAGEYNEQFF. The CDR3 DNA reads TGTGCCAGCAGCCGACTAGCGGGGGAGTACAATGAGCAGTTCTTC.

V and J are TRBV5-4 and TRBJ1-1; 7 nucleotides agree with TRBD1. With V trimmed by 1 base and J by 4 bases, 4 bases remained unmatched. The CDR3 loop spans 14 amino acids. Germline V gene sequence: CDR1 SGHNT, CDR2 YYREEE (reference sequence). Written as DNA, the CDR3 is TGTGCCAGCAGCTTGTTTACAGGGGTCACTGAAGCTTTCTTT. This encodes CASSLFTGVTEAFF.

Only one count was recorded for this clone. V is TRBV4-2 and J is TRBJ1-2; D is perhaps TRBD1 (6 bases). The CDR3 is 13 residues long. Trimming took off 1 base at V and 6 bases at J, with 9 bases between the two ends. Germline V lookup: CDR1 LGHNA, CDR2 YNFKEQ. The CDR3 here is CASSQAGDHGYTF. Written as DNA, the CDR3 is TGTGCCAGCAGCCAAGCAGGGGATCATGGCTACACCTTC.

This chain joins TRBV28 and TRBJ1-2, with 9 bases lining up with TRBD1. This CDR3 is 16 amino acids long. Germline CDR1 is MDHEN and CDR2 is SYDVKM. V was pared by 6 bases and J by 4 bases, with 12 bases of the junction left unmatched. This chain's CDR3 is CASRPGWDRAGYGYTF. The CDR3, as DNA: TGTGCCAGCAGGCCGGGGTGGGACAGGGCAGGCTATGGCTACACCTTC.

The DNA of the CDR3 is TGCAGCGTTGAAGACAGGGAGGGAACAGATACGCAGTATTTT. It translates to CSVEDREGTDTQYF. J is TRBJ2-3 and V is TRBV29-1; 7 nucleotides agree with TRBD2. The CDR3 is 14 amino acids. The J segment lost 3 bases and the V segment lost 0 bases, leaving 3 bases of the junction unmatched. Germline V gene data show CDR1 as SQVTM and CDR2 as ANQGSEA.

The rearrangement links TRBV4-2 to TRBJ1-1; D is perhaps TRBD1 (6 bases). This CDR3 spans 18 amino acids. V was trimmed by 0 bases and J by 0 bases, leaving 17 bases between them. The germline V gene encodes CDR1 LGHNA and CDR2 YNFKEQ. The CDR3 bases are TGTGCCAGCAGCCAAGAAACCCTTTGGACAGCAATGAACACTGAAGCTTTCTTT. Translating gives CASSQETLWTAMNTEAFF.

CDR3 coding DNA: TGTGCCAGCAGTGAAACGGGACTAGCGGAGAAGTACTTC. It encodes CASSETGLAEKYF. This chain connects TRBV2 to TRBJ2-5, with 11 bases lining up with TRBD2. Losses at the gene ends were 2 bases for V and 12 bases for J; bases not matched to a gene: 5. CDR3 length: 13 residues. From germline, CDR1 is SNHLY and CDR2 FYNNEI. The whole variable domain, filled in from reference TRBV2 and TRBJ2-5, reads EPEVTQTPSHQVTQMGQEVILRCVPISNHLYFYWYRQILGQKVEFLVSFYNNEISEKSEIFDDQFSVERPDGSNFTLKIRSTKLEDSAMYFCASSETGLAEKYFGPGTRLLVL.